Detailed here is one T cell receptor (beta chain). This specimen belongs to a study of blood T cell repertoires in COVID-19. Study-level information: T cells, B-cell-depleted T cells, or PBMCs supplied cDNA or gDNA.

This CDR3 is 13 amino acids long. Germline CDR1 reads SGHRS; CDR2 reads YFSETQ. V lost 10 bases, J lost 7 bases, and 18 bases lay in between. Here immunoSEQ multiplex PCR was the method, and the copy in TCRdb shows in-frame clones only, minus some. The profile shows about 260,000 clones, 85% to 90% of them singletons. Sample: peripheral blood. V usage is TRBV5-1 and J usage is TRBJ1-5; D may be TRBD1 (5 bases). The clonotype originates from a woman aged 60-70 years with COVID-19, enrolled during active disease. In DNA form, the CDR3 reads TGCGCCTATCTAGGGGCGGTTGGGCAGCCCCAGCATTTT. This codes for CAYLGAVGQPQHF.